This is a list of T cell receptor beta chains from one sample in a study of T-cell reconstitution after alpha-beta-depleted transplantation in children. In TCRdb, the PCR reads were re-called with MiXCR into one record per CDR3 protein. This table holds about 340,000 distinct CDR3 sequences, 13% found once. Sequencing used PBMCs, obtained from the stem cell graft. These receptors were obtained from a human donor who donated a stem cell graft to a child with Fanconi anemia. CDR3s leave out the opening cysteine and the closing phenylalanine or tryptophan.

J gene: TRBJ2-5
V gene: TRBV10-3
CDR3 protein: AISESLSGLAEETQY

J gene: TRBJ1-4
V gene: TRBV20-1
CDR3 protein: SASHREHEKLF

J gene: TRBJ2-7
V gene: TRBV12-3/TRBV12-4
CDR3 protein: ASSLLATGEQY

J gene: TRBJ1-2
V gene: TRBV19
CDR3 protein: ASSRTTDYGYT

J gene: TRBJ1-2
V gene: TRBV20-1
CDR3 protein: SAPGGRGGYT

J gene: TRBJ2-3
V gene: TRBV7-8
CDR3 protein: ASSLVGGYADTQY

J gene: TRBJ1-1
V gene: TRBV29-1
CDR3 protein: SVSQGLAEAF

J gene: TRBJ1-6
V gene: TRBV7-6
CDR3 protein: ASSLMQGGSYNSPLH

J gene: TRBJ1-1
V gene: TRBV3-1
CDR3 protein: ASSTTENTEAF

J gene: TRBJ1-1
V gene: TRBV7-9
CDR3 protein: ASSYFGGNTEAF

J gene: TRBJ2-2
V gene: TRBV28
CDR3 protein: ASSTISRGATGELF

J gene: TRBJ1-2
V gene: TRBV28
CDR3 protein: ASSFVYRNYGYT

J gene: TRBJ1-1
V gene: TRBV9
CDR3 protein: ASSVGEGRNTEAF

J gene: TRBJ2-2
V gene: TRBV15
CDR3 protein: ATSGDQRQGAGEPF

J gene: TRBJ1-5
V gene: TRBV12-3/TRBV12-4
CDR3 protein: ASSWGQGSRQPQH

J gene: TRBJ1-1
V gene: TRBV29-1
CDR3 protein: SGGTRGTEAF

J gene: TRBJ1-1
V gene: TRBV7-8
CDR3 protein: ASSLAGSRVGDTEAF

J gene: TRBJ2-7
V gene: TRBV5-1
CDR3 protein: ASSLSSGGTPNEQY

J gene: TRBJ2-5
V gene: TRBV20-1
CDR3 protein: SALQGVRETQY

J gene: TRBJ2-7
V gene: TRBV5-5
CDR3 protein: ASSLFGDGGTEQY

J gene: TRBJ1-1
V gene: TRBV5-1
CDR3 protein: ASSLFRWDTEAF

J gene: TRBJ2-5
V gene: TRBV11-2
CDR3 protein: ASSFARGETQY

J gene: TRBJ1-2
V gene: TRBV4-1
CDR3 protein: ASSALTGGGDYGYT

J gene: TRBJ1-1
V gene: TRBV3-1
CDR3 protein: ASSQGTGGTVNTEAF

J gene: TRBJ2-3
V gene: TRBV20-1
CDR3 protein: SARYRADTQY

J gene: TRBJ2-3
V gene: TRBV20-1
CDR3 protein: SARDRRGGTDTQY

J gene: TRBJ2-1
V gene: TRBV20-1
CDR3 protein: SARGGLGTEQF

J gene: TRBJ2-1
V gene: TRBV28
CDR3 protein: ASRYETGMTTNEQF

J gene: TRBJ2-7
V gene: TRBV29-1
CDR3 protein: SVEGEGDRGSHEQY

J gene: TRBJ2-5
V gene: TRBV10-3
CDR3 protein: AISESPGVQPGTQY

J gene: TRBJ1-1
V gene: TRBV20-1
CDR3 protein: SAAGVNTEAF

J gene: TRBJ1-1
V gene: TRBV30
CDR3 protein: AWGTGVNTEAF

J gene: TRBJ2-1
V gene: TRBV4-2
CDR3 protein: ASSHPPKGSYNEQF

J gene: TRBJ2-3
V gene: TRBV29-1
CDR3 protein: SVEETRTDTQY

J gene: TRBJ1-4
V gene: TRBV4-3
CDR3 protein: ASSQDRSPFNEKLF

J gene: TRBJ2-1
V gene: TRBV27
CDR3 protein: ASTRGVEQF

J gene: TRBJ2-2
V gene: TRBV12-3/TRBV12-4
CDR3 protein: ASSTRLSGVTGELF

J gene: TRBJ2-5
V gene: TRBV5-1
CDR3 protein: ASRKLAGGETQY

J gene: TRBJ2-3
V gene: TRBV5-1
CDR3 protein: ASSLNVGSDTQY

J gene: TRBJ1-1
V gene: TRBV20-1
CDR3 protein: SAQRGSAMNTEAF

J gene: TRBJ2-6
V gene: TRBV3-1
CDR3 protein: ASTQGSSGANVLT

J gene: TRBJ1-4
V gene: TRBV7-9
CDR3 protein: AIPLKEKLF

J gene: TRBJ2-3
V gene: TRBV11-2
CDR3 protein: ASSQSGQAPYDTQY

J gene: TRBJ2-6
V gene: TRBV6-1
CDR3 protein: ASTLRVSGANVLT

J gene: TRBJ1-2
V gene: TRBV29-1
CDR3 protein: SVEKPDRAYGYT

J gene: TRBJ2-5
V gene: TRBV20-1
CDR3 protein: RPTSYQETQY

J gene: TRBJ2-2
V gene: TRBV10-2
CDR3 protein: ASSLGGVDTGELF

J gene: TRBJ2-5
V gene: TRBV5-1
CDR3 protein: ASSFEGQQGETQY

J gene: TRBJ2-3
V gene: TRBV7-8
CDR3 protein: ASSSRPTDTQY

J gene: TRBJ1-2
V gene: TRBV5-1
CDR3 protein: ASSQMGFFGDGYT

J gene: TRBJ2-6
V gene: TRBV25-1
CDR3 protein: ASSDFGPGANVLT

J gene: TRBJ1-6
V gene: TRBV6-1
CDR3 protein: ASCGWGGSPLH

J gene: TRBJ1-4
V gene: TRBV4-2
CDR3 protein: ASSQDLGEKLF

J gene: TRBJ1-2
V gene: TRBV7-9
CDR3 protein: ASSLRGQSNGYT